The 31 T cell receptor beta chains in this list originate from one sample, sequenced in a study of long-term antiretroviral therapy in people with HIV. The libraries were made with immunoSEQ v3.0 at survey level. The method was immunoSEQ multiplex PCR; TCRdb's version includes in-frame clones alone and lacks a portion of them. The sample yields 42,000 or so clones, approximately 86% seen once. The source was unsorted PBMCs, collected 0.1 years before starting antiretroviral therapy. The receptors here all came from a woman aged 45-65 years with HIV.

The V call is TRBV5-1, the J call TRBJ1-6; no definite D call. The CDR3 spans 15 residues. V was pared by 0 bases and J by 3 bases, with 7 bases between. In germline, CDR1 is SGHRS, CDR2 YFSETQ. The DNA for the CDR3 is TGCGCCAGCAGCTTGGAGGGCTTCTATAATTCACCCCTCCACTTT. This codes for CASSLEGFYNSPLHF.

The chain couples TRBV5-4 to TRBJ2-2; the D is unclear. V lost 0 bases and J 6 bases, leaving 9 bases between the germline ends. The CDR3 is 14 residues long. CDR1 and CDR2 from the germline V gene are SGHNT and YYREEE (reference sequence). The CDR3 DNA reads as TGTGCCAGCAGCTTGGCCAGAACAGCCGGGGAGCTGTTTTTT. The encoded protein is CASSLARTAGELFF. Together with reference TRBV5-4 and TRBJ2-2, the CDR3 gives the full variable domain: ETGVTQSPTHLIKTRGQQVTLRCSSQSGHNTVSWYQQALGQGPQFIFQYYREEENGRGNFPPRFSGLQFPNYSSELNVNALELDDSALYLCASSLARTAGELFFGEGSRLTVL.

The rearrangement joins TRBV6-1 to TRBJ2-3; D is possibly TRBD1 (5 bases). Trimming took 7 bases from V and 2 from J, leaving 13 bases between them. There are 14 residues in the CDR3. Germline-derived CDR1 and CDR2 are MNHNS and SASEGT. In DNA form, the CDR3 reads TGTGCCAGCACCCCAGGGTGGGCCACAGATACGCAGTATTTT. Translating gives CASTPGWATDTQYF.

This chain's CDR3 is CASSDPGTGASGYTF. CDR3 sequence (DNA): TGTGCCAGCAGTGATCCGGGGACAGGGGCGTCTGGCTACACCTTC. The gene calls are TRBV6-1 and TRBJ1-2; 10 nucleotides line up with TRBD1. From germline, CDR1 is MNHNS and CDR2 SASEGT. V shed 3 bases, J shed 7 bases, and the junction held 8 bases outside the gene matches. The CDR3 extends over 15 amino acids.

J is TRBJ1-5 and V is TRBV19; D is perhaps TRBD1 (5 bases). The CDR3 has 15 amino acids. Deletions cut 6 bases from V and 1 base from J, with 13 bases between. The germline V gene has CDR1 LNHDA and CDR2 SQIVND (reference sequence). CDR3 loop: CASRAGTRSNQPQHF. The CDR3 region has the DNA TGTGCCAGTAGGGCCGGGACGAGGAGCAATCAGCCCCAGCATTTT.

This chain uses TRBV11-2 with TRBJ2-7, with no clear D. The V end lost 3 bases, the J end lost 0 bases, and 6 bases lay between the germline ends. This CDR3 comprises 13 residues. CDR1 is SGHAT and CDR2 is FQNNGV in the germline V gene. As DNA, the CDR3 is TGTGCCAGCAGCTTGTCCCTCTCCTACGAGCAGTACTTC. Residues: CASSLSLSYEQYF.

V usage is TRBV5-1 and J usage is TRBJ1-2, with TRBD1 matching over 9 bases. The CDR3 is made up of 13 amino acids. With V trimmed by 7 bases and J by 3 bases, 4 bases remained unmatched. Germline loops: CDR1 SGHRS, CDR2 YFSETQ. Written as DNA, the CDR3 is TGCGCCAGCCGGGACAGGGAGGACTATGGCTACACCTTC. Amino acids: CASRDREDYGYTF.

The genes are TRBV13 and TRBJ2-7, with TRBD2 matching over 11 bases. Trimming removed 5 bases from V and 1 base from J; junction bases left unmatched: 7. From germline, CDR1 is PRHDT and CDR2 FYEKMQ (reference sequence). The CDR3 totals 16 residues. The CDR3 DNA reads TGTGCCAGCAGCATTGGCGGGACTAGCGGTTCCTACGAGCAGTACTTC. Its protein is CASSIGGTSGSYEQYF.

J is TRBJ1-4 and V is TRBV10-3; 10 bases align to TRBD1. CDR3 size: 15 residues. Per the germline V gene, CDR1 is ENHRY and CDR2 is SYGVKD. Trimming removed 5 bases from V and 5 bases from J; junction bases left unmatched: 5. DNA of the CDR3: TGTGCCATCAGTACGGACAGGGGGATAAATGAAAAACTGTTTTTT. Amino acid sequence: CAISTDRGINEKLFF.

The chain links TRBV5-1 to TRBJ2-3, with TRBD1 matching over 9 bases. Per the germline V gene, CDR1 is SGHRS and CDR2 is YFSETQ. The CDR3 consists of 15 residues. V lost 3 bases to trimming and J lost 9 bases; unmatched junction nucleotides: 11. The CDR3 bases are TGCGCCAGCAGCTCACAGGGGGCCCTTACTGAAACGCAGTATTTT. Translation gives CASSSQGALTETQYF.

Here the CDR3 reads CASSVASRGGLHEQFF. The CDR3 nucleotides read TGTGCCAGCAGCGTAGCTTCCCGGGGGGGCCTGCATGAGCAGTTCTTC. V usage is TRBV9 and J usage is TRBJ2-1, with TRBD2 identical over 8 bases. The CDR3 is made up of 16 amino acids. The germline gives CDR1 SGDLS, CDR2 YYNGEE. Unmatched junction bases numbered 10, after V lost 0 bases and J lost 8 bases.

The rearrangement links TRBV5-1 to TRBJ1-1; a possible D gene is TRBD1 (6 bases). There are 14 residues in the CDR3. Germline assignment: CDR1 SGHRS and CDR2 YFSETQ. V lost 2 bases and J lost 6, with 14 bases in between. The CDR3 sequence is CASSLQGRIAEAFF. CDR3 coding DNA: TGCGCCAGCAGCTTACAGGGACGAATCGCTGAAGCTTTCTTT.

The chain couples TRBV5-6 to TRBJ2-3; D may match TRBD1 or TRBD2 (5 bases each). Deletions cut 4 bases from V and 4 bases from J, with 16 bases between. The germline V gene encodes CDR1 SGHDT and CDR2 YYEEEE. The CDR3 has 15 amino acids. DNA of the CDR3: TGTGCCAGCAGCGTAGGGACGACGGCAGCAGATACGCAGTATTTT. As protein: CASSVGTTAADTQYF.

The chain couples TRBV2 to TRBJ2-3; D is unclear. Germline CDR1 and CDR2: SNHLY and FYNNEI. CDR3 length: 12 residues. V was trimmed by 0 bases and J by 7 bases, leaving 5 bases between them. The DNA of the CDR3 is TGTGCCAGCAGTGAAGCGCCTAATACGCAGTATTTT. It is translated as CASSEAPNTQYF.

The sample holds a few counts of this clone. The chain recombines TRBV5-1 with TRBJ2-3; the D gene is possibly TRBD1 (6 bases). CDR3 size: 15 residues. Per the germline V gene, CDR1 is SGHRS and CDR2 is YFSETQ. Trimming shortened V by 4 bases and J by 2 bases, and 14 bases separated the two germline ends. CDR3 sequence reads: CASSARQVNTDTQYF. The CDR3 DNA follows: TGCGCCAGCAGCGCCCGACAGGTGAACACAGATACGCAGTATTTT.

The chain uses TRBV5-4 and TRBJ1-6, with 8 bases that match TRBD1. This CDR3 has 14 residues. J lost 9 bases, V lost 4 bases, and 6 bases had no gene match. Germline values: CDR1 SGHNT, CDR2 YYREEE (reference sequence). DNA of the CDR3: TGTGCCAGCAGCCCAGGACAGGGTGGTTCACCCCTCCACTTT. It encodes CASSPGQGGSPLHF.

The chain carries TRBV7-2 and TRBJ2-5, with D possibly matching TRBD2 (5 bases). CDR1 is SGHTA and CDR2 is FQGNSA in the germline V gene. Trimming took 2 bases from V and 5 from J, leaving 15 bases between them. The CDR3 runs 15 residues. This chain's CDR3 is CASSLRSLAWETQYF. In DNA form, the CDR3 reads TGTGCCAGCAGCTTACGTTCGCTAGCTTGGGAGACCCAGTACTTC.

The rearrangement joins TRBV7-8 to TRBJ1-5; possible D gene TRBD1, 5 bases. Germline CDR1 SGHVS, CDR2 FQNEAQ. Trimming removed 0 bases from V and 5 bases from J, with 8 bases in between. The CDR3 consists of 14 residues. The DNA for the CDR3 is TGTGCCAGCAGCTTAGCAACAGGTTATCAGCCCCAGCATTTT. As protein: CASSLATGYQPQHF.

The chain recombines TRBV2 with TRBJ1-2, with D tentatively TRBD1 (5 bases). The germline V gene has CDR1 SNHLY and CDR2 FYNNEI. CDR3 length: 13 residues. Deletions cut 0 bases from V and 9 bases from J, with 11 bases between. CDR3 nucleotide sequence: TGTGCCAGCAGTGAAGCGCTGGGGGGAAGCTACACCTTC. This sequence encodes CASSEALGGSYTF.

The chain has TRBV5-6 and TRBJ1-3; maybe TRBD1 (5 bases). CDR3 length: 14 residues. Germline V lookup: CDR1 SGHDT, CDR2 YYEEEE. V lost 2 bases, J lost 7 bases, and 13 bases lay in between. The chain's CDR3 is CASSFFRVPNTIYF. In DNA, the CDR3 is TGTGCCAGCAGCTTTTTCAGGGTTCCTAACACCATATATTTT.

The V call is TRBV30, the J call TRBJ2-3, with D possibly matching TRBD2 (6 bases). CDR1 and CDR2 from the germline V gene are GTSNPN and SVGIG (reference sequence). This CDR3 comprises 12 residues. The DNA of the CDR3 is TGTGTCTGCGGGATACGCACAGATACGCAGTATTTT. Protein sequence: CVCGIRTDTQYF.

The V and J genes are TRBV11-2 and TRBJ2-5, with D possibly matching TRBD1 (5 bases). CDR3 size: 15 residues. Between the trimmed V and J ends, which lost 2 bases and 1 base, there was a span of 11 bases. Germline values: CDR1 SGHAT, CDR2 FQNNGV. DNA of the CDR3: TGTGCCAGCAGCTTAATCCAGGGCCGCCAAGAGACCCAGTACTTC. This sequence encodes CASSLIQGRQETQYF.

The rearrangement joins TRBV7-2 to TRBJ1-6; no definite D call. This CDR3 comprises 16 residues. From germline, CDR1 is SGHTA and CDR2 FQGNSA. Trimming removed 1 base from V and 0 bases from J, with 7 bases in between. The CDR3 nucleotides read TGTGCCAGCAGCTTAGTTGGGAGCTCCTATAATTCACCCCTCCACTTT. It yields the protein CASSLVGSSYNSPLHF.

The rearrangement uses TRBV2 and TRBJ2-7, with D perhaps matching TRBD1 (6 bases). The CDR3 sequence is 14 residues long. Germline V gene lookup returns CDR1 SNHLY and CDR2 FYNNEI. Trimming shortened V by 3 bases and J by 1 base, and 10 bases separated the two germline ends. The CDR3 DNA reads as TGTGCCAGCAGTGATCAGGGGATTTCCTACGAGCAGTACTTC. Amino acids: CASSDQGISYEQYF. The full variable domain, with the rest looked up from reference TRBV2 and TRBJ2-7, is EPEVTQTPSHQVTQMGQEVILRCVPISNHLYFYWYRQILGQKVEFLVSFYNNEISEKSEIFDDQFSVERPDGSNFTLKIRSTKLEDSAMYFCASSDQGISYEQYFGPGTRLTVT.

The V call is TRBV6-6, the J call TRBJ2-3; a possible D gene is TRBD1 (5 bases). Germline CDR1 MNHNY, CDR2 SVGAGI (reference sequence). The CDR3 is 14 amino acids. Trimming took off 5 bases at V and 7 bases at J, with 16 bases between the two ends. CDR3 in amino acids: CASSPDSNRYTQYF. CDR3 in DNA: TGTGCCAGCAGTCCCGACAGTAATCGATATACGCAGTATTTT.

This sequence joins TRBV30 and TRBJ1-5; D ambiguous. With 1 base removed from V and 4 bases from J, the gap between germline ends came to 5 bases. The CDR3 runs to 12 residues. Germline V CDR1 and CDR2: GTSNPN, SVGIG (reference sequence). CDR3 residues: CAWSDPNQPQHF. CDR3 DNA: TGTGCCTGGAGTGACCCAAATCAGCCCCAGCATTTT.

V is TRBV29-1 and J is TRBJ1-2; D gene uncertain. V shed 4 bases and J shed 3 bases, with 9 bases lying between them. Germline V lookup: CDR1 SQVTM, CDR2 ANQGSEA. This CDR3 comprises 12 residues. The CDR3 nucleotides are TGCAGCGTTGTTGGCGCGGACTATGGCTACACCTTC. This codes for CSVVGADYGYTF.

This chain uses TRBV9 with TRBJ2-5; 8 positions match TRBD1. The CDR3 runs to 16 residues. Losses at the gene ends were 3 bases for V and 1 base for J; bases not matched to a gene: 8. Germline CDR1 is SGDLS and CDR2 is YYNGEE. The chain's CDR3 is CASSAGTGLTQETQYF. CDR3 DNA: TGTGCCAGCAGCGCCGGGACAGGACTAACCCAAGAGACCCAGTACTTC.

V gene TRBV7-2 combines with J gene TRBJ2-3; the match to TRBD2 covers 9 bases. V was clipped by 7 bases and J by 2 bases; unmatched bases: 7. Germline V lookup: CDR1 SGHTA, CDR2 FQGNSA. The CDR3 totals 15 residues. CDR3 nucleotide sequence: TGTGCCAGCAACCTCCTAGCGGGGCTCACAGATACGCAGTATTTT. Encoded protein: CASNLLAGLTDTQYF. Based on the CDR3 plus reference TRBV7-2 and TRBJ2-3, the full variable domain is GAGVSQSPSNKVTEKGKDVELRCDPISGHTALYWYRQSLGQGLEFLIYFQGNSAPDKSGLPSDRFSAERTGGSVSTLTIQRTQQEDSAVYLCASNLLAGLTDTQYFGPGTRLTVL.

This rearrangement joins TRBV6-5 to TRBJ1-1, with unresolved D. The CDR3 covers 15 residues. Between the trimmed V and J ends, which lost 2 bases and 5 bases, there was a span of 15 bases. Germline-derived CDR1 and CDR2 are MNHEY and SVGAGI. The CDR3 DNA reads as TGTGCCAGCAGTTACGGCAGTATCCTGGGGACTGAAGCTTTCTTT. Its protein product is CASSYGSILGTEAFF.

The chain carries TRBV15 and TRBJ1-1; 8 bases match TRBD1. CDR1 LNHNV and CDR2 YYDKDF come from the germline V gene (reference sequence). V shed 3 bases and J 1 base; nucleotides not matched to a gene: 16. The CDR3 totals 19 residues. The CDR3 sequence: CATSSDYPWTGSGNTEAFF. The CDR3 bases are TGTGCCACCAGCAGTGATTACCCGTGGACAGGGAGCGGGAACACTGAAGCTTTCTTT.